This TCR beta chain was sequenced in a study of blood T cell repertoires in COVID-19. Study information: The analysed material was cDNA or gDNA that came from T cells, B-cell-depleted T cells, or PBMCs.

Germline V gene sequence: CDR1 SGHVS, CDR2 FQNEAQ. CDR3 length: 16 residues. V was clipped by 10 bases and J by 0 bases; unmatched bases: 5. Only in-frame clones appear in the TCRdb table, and some are missing; sequencing was by immunoSEQ multiplex PCR. The sample yields tens of thousands of clones, 65% to 85% seen once. Material: peripheral blood. The source of this sequence is a man aged 50 to 59 with active COVID-19. The V and J genes are TRBV7-8 and TRBJ2-3, with 15 bases that match TRBD2. CDR3 bases: TGTGCCACCGGGACTAGCGGGGGGCGGAGCACAGATACGCAGTATTTT. Its protein product is CATGTSGGRSTDTQYF. Filled out from reference TRBV7-8 and TRBJ2-3, the complete variable domain reads GAGVSQSPRYKVAKRGQDVALRCDPISGHVSLFWYQQALGQGPEFLTYFQNEAQLDKSGLPSDRFFAERPEGSVSTLKIQRTQQEDSAVYLCATGTSGGRSTDTQYFGPGTRLTVL.